This T cell receptor (beta chain) emerged from a study of blood T cell repertoires in COVID-19. Study-wide background: Samples of COVID-19 (acute and convalescent) were obtained from the United States, Italy and Spain. Nucleic acid was either cDNA or gDNA, and it came from T cells, B-cell-depleted T cells, or PBMCs.

Between the trimmed V and J ends, which lost 7 bases and 10 bases, there was a span of 11 bases. From germline, CDR1 is MDHEN and CDR2 SYDVKM. There are 11 residues in the CDR3. Assay used: immunoSEQ multiplex PCR; TCRdb lists only in-frame clones, some missing. The sample has 80,000 to 130,000 clones, nearly 90% seen once. The source is an older woman with acute or convalescent COVID-19. This chain joins TRBV28 and TRBJ2-1; D may be TRBD2 (5 bases). The sample consisted of peripheral blood. CDR3 nucleotide sequence: TGTGCCAGCAACTGGGAGACAGAGCAGTTCTTC. Translating it yields CASNWETEQFF.